The 22 T cell receptor beta chains below come from one sample, sequenced in a study of blood T cells in healthy people across ages. It was with a sample-barcoded 5' primer and a J-beta primer mix that a second PCR of about 6 to 12 cycles was run. TCRdb itself ran the 5' RACE reads through MiXCR, one entry per CDR3 protein. The data contain 600,000 to 800,000 distinct CDR3 sequences, around 52% of them singletons. The source material was blood. The receptors were gathered from a woman older than 75 in good health.

A few counts support this clonotype. The rearrangement uses TRBV20-1 and TRBJ2-2; 7 nucleotides agree with TRBD1. This CDR3 spans 16 amino acids. Germline lookup yields CDR1 DFQATT and CDR2 SNEGSKA (reference sequence). V shed 5 bases, J shed 5 bases, and the junction held 14 bases outside the gene matches. CDR3 in amino acids: CSARPETGMGTGELFF. CDR3 DNA sequence: TGCAGTGCTCGCCCCGAGACAGGGATGGGTACCGGGGAGCTGTTTTTT.

The V call is TRBV12-3 or TRBV12-4, the J call TRBJ1-1; unclear D gene. Between the trimmed V and J ends, which lost 6 bases and 5 bases, there was a span of 16 bases. The CDR3 is 14 residues long. This CDR3 reads CASRLNYQGTEAFF. In DNA form, the CDR3 reads TGTGCCAGCAGGTTAAACTACCAAGGGACTGAAGCTTTCTTT.

The chain uses TRBV29-1 and TRBJ2-6; 7 bases are a match to TRBD1. CDR1 is SQVTM, CDR2 ANQGSEA, per germline. J lost 0 bases, V lost 6 bases, and 5 bases had no gene match. The CDR3 is made up of 15 amino acids. The chain's CDR3 is CSVMGQSSGANVLTF. The CDR3 nucleotides are TGCAGCGTGATGGGACAGTCCTCTGGGGCCAACGTCCTGACTTTC.

Only one count was recorded for this clonotype. The V gene is TRBV9, the J gene TRBJ1-6; D is unclear. Germline V gene lookup returns CDR1 SGDLS and CDR2 YYNGEE. The CDR3 runs to 15 residues. With 0 bases removed from V and 7 bases from J, the gap between germline ends came to 11 bases. The chain's CDR3 is CASSVANGMNSPLHF. The CDR3 DNA reads TGTGCCAGCAGCGTAGCTAACGGGATGAATTCACCCCTCCACTTT.

In the case of this clonotype: This could be a read error, since a much larger clone is one nucleotide away. The CDR3 DNA reads as TGTGCCAGCAGTTTATATATTAGCGGGAGCTACGAGCAGTACTTC. It is translated as CASSLYISGSYEQYF. The V and J genes are TRBV12-3 or TRBV12-4 and TRBJ2-7; the match to TRBD2 covers 9 bases. The CDR3 consists of 15 residues. The J segment lost 3 bases and the V segment lost 2 bases, leaving 5 bases of the junction unmatched.

The sample holds many counts of this clonotype. This chain joins TRBV7-2 and TRBJ2-5, with 13 positions matching TRBD2. Germline assignment: CDR1 SGHTA and CDR2 FQGNSA. V shed 5 bases, J shed 4 bases, and the junction held 4 bases outside the gene matches. The CDR3 is made up of 15 amino acids. The chain's CDR3 is CASSKLAGGRETQYF. As DNA, the CDR3 is TGTGCCAGCAGCAAACTAGCGGGGGGGCGAGAGACCCAGTACTTC.

The gene calls are TRBV6-6 and TRBJ2-3; tentative D call: TRBD2 (5 bases). CDR1 and CDR2 (germline): MNHNY, SVGAGI (reference sequence). Trimming took off 8 bases at V and 3 bases at J, with 15 bases between the two ends. The length of the CDR3 is 14 residues. As DNA, the CDR3 is TGTGCCAGCGGTCGTCGGGGTACGACAGATACGCAGTATTTT. Its translation: CASGRRGTTDTQYF.

A few counts support this clonotype. J is TRBJ1-5 and V is TRBV5-1, with D unclear. Trimming took off 4 bases at V and 5 bases at J, with 10 bases between the two ends. The CDR3 extends over 13 amino acids. CDR1 and CDR2 (germline): SGHRS, YFSETQ. The DNA of the CDR3 is TGCGCCAGCAGCGTTGGGGAAGATCAGCCCCAGCATTTT. Translated: CASSVGEDQPQHF.

This clonotype showed up many times. The genes are TRBV7-9 and TRBJ1-2; 7 bases agree with TRBD1. J was trimmed by 4 bases and V by 5 bases; bases with no gene match: 19. This CDR3 has 18 residues. Germline CDR1 and CDR2: SEHNR and FQNEAQ (reference sequence). The CDR3 sequence is CASSPSMRRARDSYGYTF. The CDR3 nucleotides are TGTGCCAGCAGCCCCTCGATGCGAAGAGCACGGGACAGCTATGGCTACACCTTC. Based on the CDR3 plus reference TRBV7-9 and TRBJ1-2, the full variable domain is DTGVSQNPRHKITKRGQNVTFRCDPISEHNRLYWYRQTLGQGPEFLTYFQNEAQLEKSRLLSDRFSAERPKGSFSTLEIQRTEQGDSAMYLCASSPSMRRARDSYGYTFGSGTRLTVV.

V usage is TRBV5-1 and J usage is TRBJ2-1; D may correspond to TRBD1 or TRBD2 (5 bases each). The CDR3 contains 15 residues. Germline V gene lookup returns CDR1 SGHRS and CDR2 YFSETQ. Trimming removed 1 base at V and 12 bases at J, with 20 bases between. This CDR3 reads CASSLNGDPRDGQFF. The CDR3 region has the DNA TGCGCCAGCAGCTTGAATGGGGACCCCAGGGATGGGCAGTTCTTC. The full variable domain, completed using reference TRBV5-1 and TRBJ2-1, is KAGVTQTPRYLIKTRGQQVTLSCSPISGHRSVSWYQQTPGQGLQFLFEYFSETQRNKGNFPGRFSGRQFSNSRSEMNVSTLELGDSALYLCASSLNGDPRDGQFFGPGTRLTVL.

The chain joins TRBV6-2 or TRBV6-3 to TRBJ1-1; D unresolved. The CDR3 loop spans 14 amino acids. CDR1 and CDR2 from the germline V gene are MNHEY and SVGEGT. The germline V and J ends were trimmed by 6 bases and 4 bases, with 15 bases remaining between them. The CDR3 loop reads CASRWTPDGTEAFF. CDR3 nucleotide sequence: TGTGCCAGCAGATGGACTCCCGACGGCACTGAAGCTTTCTTT.

A word on this clonotype: This may arise from a read error, as a much more abundant clone is one base away. The chain combines TRBV7-2 with TRBJ2-1; D gene ambiguous. The CDR3 sequence is 12 residues long. V dropped 5 bases and J dropped 8 bases, with 10 bases sitting between them. The V gene's germline CDR1 is SGHTA and CDR2 FQGNSA. CDR3 DNA: TGTACCAGCAGCCCCGGCCTACATGAGCAGTTCTTC. Protein: CTSSPGLHEQFF. Based on the CDR3 plus reference TRBV7-2 and TRBJ2-1, the full variable domain is GAGVSQSPSNKVTEKGKDVELRCDPISGHTALYWYRQSLGQGLEFLIYFQGNSAPDKSGLPSDRFSAERTGGSVSTLTIQRTQQEDSAVYLCTSSPGLHEQFFGPGTRLTVL.

For this clonotype: A much larger clone lies one base from this, so it may be a read error. This chain joins TRBV10-3 and TRBJ2-1, with 9 bases fitting TRBD2. Germline assignment: CDR1 ENHRY and CDR2 SYGVKD. CDR3 size: 18 residues. CDR3 sequence: CAVSESGASGTGGNEQFF. CDR3 DNA sequence: TGTGCCGTCAGTGAGTCGGGGGCTAGCGGGACGGGTGGCAATGAGCAGTTCTTC.

The chain carries TRBV25-1 and TRBJ2-5, with 7 bases identical to TRBD2. The CDR3 is 15 residues long. The germline V gene has CDR1 MGHDK and CDR2 SYGVNS. Germline trimming cut 5 bases from V and 3 bases from J; bases unmatched to any gene: 9. The chain's CDR3 is CASSNPTGTKETQYF. CDR3 DNA: TGTGCCAGCAGTAACCCGACCGGGACTAAAGAGACCCAGTACTTC.

This clonotype has at least ten counts. A clone one base away is much larger, so this may be a read error. The chain links TRBV20-1 to TRBJ2-5; the D gene is possibly TRBD1 (5 bases). The V end was cut by 0 bases, the J end by 11 bases, with 31 bases between. CDR3 length: 18 amino acids. Germline V gene sequence: CDR1 DFQATT, CDR2 SNEGSKA (reference sequence). Here the CDR3 reads CSARDSFQRQTLGNEQYF. CDR3 nucleotides: TGCAGTGCTAGAGATAGTTTCCAGCGACAGACCCTTGGCAATGAGCAGTACTTC.

This clonotype has a handful of counts. In nucleotides, the CDR3 is TGCGCCAGCACGCCCGCGGGAGGTAATGAAAAACTGTTTTTT. It encodes CASTPAGGNEKLFF. The V call is TRBV5-1, the J call TRBJ1-4; D is undetermined. CDR1 SGHRS and CDR2 YFSETQ come from the germline V gene. Trimming stripped 6 bases from V and 4 bases from J, with 13 bases between. There are 14 residues in the CDR3.

This clonotype was picked up one time. This chain links TRBV4-3 with TRBJ2-3, with a weak D call TRBD2 (5 bases). Trimming cost V 1 base and J 2 bases, with 10 bases left between them. The CDR3 extends over 15 amino acids. The germline CDR1 and CDR2 sequences are LGHNA and YSLEER. Here the CDR3 reads CASSQVDSYTDTQYF. DNA for the CDR3: TGCGCCAGCAGCCAAGTGGACTCATACACAGATACGCAGTATTTT.

This clonotype was found a few times. The chain combines TRBV11-3 with TRBJ1-1; unclear D gene. Germline V CDR1 and CDR2: SGHNT, YENEEA. V was clipped by 5 bases and J by 4 bases, with 17 bases between them. CDR3 length equals 15 residues. CDR3 coding DNA: TGTGCCAGCAGCCTACATAGGGAGCACCGCACTGAAGCTTTCTTT. The encoded protein is CASSLHREHRTEAFF. Together with reference TRBV11-3 and TRBJ1-1, the CDR3 gives the full variable domain: EAGVVQSPRYKIIEKKQPVAFWCNPISGHNTLYWYLQNLGQGPELLIRYENEEAVDDSQLPKDRFSAERLKGVDSTLKIQPAELGDSAVYLCASSLHREHRTEAFFGQGTRLTVV.

At least ten counts were recorded for this clonotype. The rearrangement uses TRBV20-1 and TRBJ2-7; D gene ambiguous. Deletions cut 6 bases from V and 3 bases from J, with 12 bases between. The CDR3 contains 12 residues. Germline V gene lookup returns CDR1 DFQATT and CDR2 SNEGSKA (reference sequence). In nucleotides, the CDR3 is TGCAGTGCCACCGGACGGAGCTACGAGCAGTACTTC. It is translated as CSATGRSYEQYF.

In nucleotides, the CDR3 is TGTGCCAGCGGCTACAGGGTCAAGCCCACCGGGGAGCTGTTTTTT. It specifies CASGYRVKPTGELFF. The chain carries TRBV27 and TRBJ2-2, with D tentatively TRBD1 (6 bases). The CDR3 totals 15 residues. Trimming stripped 8 bases from V and 4 bases from J, with 17 bases between. Germline assignment: CDR1 MNHEY and CDR2 SMNVEV (reference sequence).

The V and J genes are TRBV5-1 and TRBJ1-1; unclear D gene. V lost 2 bases to trimming and J lost 0 bases, with 14 bases between them. CDR1 is SGHRS and CDR2 is YFSETQ in the germline V gene. There are 16 residues in the CDR3. The DNA for the CDR3 is TGCGCCAGCAGCTTCGGACGGAGCGGGGTGAACACTGAAGCTTTCTTT. Protein sequence: CASSFGRSGVNTEAFF.

The J gene is TRBJ2-1, the V gene TRBV20-1, with D perhaps assigned TRBD1 or TRBD2 (5 bases each). The J call may be mistaken, given a closer DNA end match to TRBJ2-7. The CDR3 spans 17 residues. Germline V gene sequence: CDR1 DFQATT, CDR2 SNEGSKA (reference sequence). The CDR3, as DNA: TGCAGTGCTAGAGTGGGGTACGGGGCGGCTTCCTACAATGAGCAGTACTTC. This codes for CSARVGYGAASYNEQYF.